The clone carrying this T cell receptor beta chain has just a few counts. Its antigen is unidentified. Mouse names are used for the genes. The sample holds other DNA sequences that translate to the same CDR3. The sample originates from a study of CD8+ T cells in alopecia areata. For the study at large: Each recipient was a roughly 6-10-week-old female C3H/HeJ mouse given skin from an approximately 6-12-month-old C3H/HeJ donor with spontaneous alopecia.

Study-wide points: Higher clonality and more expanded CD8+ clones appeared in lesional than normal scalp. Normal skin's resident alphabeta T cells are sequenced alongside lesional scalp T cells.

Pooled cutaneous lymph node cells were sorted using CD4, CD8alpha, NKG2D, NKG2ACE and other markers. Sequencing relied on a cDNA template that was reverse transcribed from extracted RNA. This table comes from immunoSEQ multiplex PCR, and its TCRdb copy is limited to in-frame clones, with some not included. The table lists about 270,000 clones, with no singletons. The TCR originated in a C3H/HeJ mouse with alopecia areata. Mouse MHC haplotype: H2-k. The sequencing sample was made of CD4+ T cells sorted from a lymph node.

CDR3 residues: CASSQETGIAEQFF. CDR3 DNA, as far as it was read: TGTGCCAGCAGCCAAGAAACAGGGATTGCT. The chain joins TRBV5 to TRBJ2-1; a weak D match, TRBD1 (6 bases). The CDR3 end is not reached by the read, which stops 4 residues before it; the germline J gene fills it in. V was pared by 0 bases and J by 6 bases, with 9 bases between. This CDR3 region has 14 residues. The germline CDR1 and CDR2 sequences are LGHNA and YNLKQL (reference sequence).